This T cell receptor (beta chain) is drawn from a study of technical replicates of blood from a few donors. Method: immunoSEQ multiplex PCR; TCRdb's copy keeps in-frame clones and lacks some. This table holds about 68,000 clones, 95% to 98% found once. The sample was T cells isolated from PBMCs. The sequence was obtained from a human donor in good health.

CDR3 loop: CASKYRGTGELFF. CDR3 DNA sequence: TGTGCCAGCAAGTACAGGGGTACCGGGGAGCTGTTTTTT. The chain is built from TRBV6-5 and TRBJ2-2; 7 bases map to TRBD1. CDR1 is MNHEY, CDR2 SVGAGI, per germline. The CDR3 loop spans 13 amino acids. V dropped 7 bases and J dropped 5; count of bases not matched to a gene: 4.